Listed here are 25 T cell receptor beta chains from one sample, sequenced in a study of CD8+ T cells in alopecia areata. RNA was extracted and reverse transcribed into cDNA as the sequencing template. Assay used: immunoSEQ multiplex PCR; TCRdb lists only in-frame clones, some missing. The sample has under 200,000 clones, less than 80% seen once; the top ten hold approximately 14%. The treatment: oral pan-JAK inhibitor, 5-10 mg twice daily. The specimen comprised CD4+ T cells sorted from blood, sampled at week 24, from a patient treated with tofacitinib. The receptors originated from a human donor with alopecia areata.

This chain links TRBV7-2 with TRBJ1-2, with 7 bases matching TRBD1. J was trimmed by 8 bases and V by 6 bases; bases with no gene match: 6. There are 12 residues in the CDR3. Germline values: CDR1 SGHTA, CDR2 FQGNSA. The CDR3 is CASSKPGGGYTF. In DNA, the CDR3 is TGTGCCAGCAGTAAACCAGGGGGAGGCTACACCTTC.

The chain has TRBV30 and TRBJ1-5; 7 bases map to TRBD1. Trimming removed 3 bases from V and 7 bases from J; junction bases left unmatched: 6. Germline V gene lookup returns CDR1 GTSNPN and CDR2 SVGIG (reference sequence). The CDR3 spans 13 residues. This CDR3 is CAWSQGGGQPQHF. The CDR3 DNA is TGTGCCTGGAGCCAGGGAGGGGGCCAGCCCCAGCATTTT.

The chain carries TRBV7-9 and TRBJ2-7; D not resolved. V dropped 5 bases and J dropped 5 bases, with 10 bases sitting between them. The germline gives CDR1 SEHNR, CDR2 FQNEAQ (reference sequence). There are 12 residues in the CDR3. CDR3 region: CASSHDQNEQYF. CDR3 bases: TGTGCCAGCAGCCACGACCAAAACGAGCAGTACTTC.

The chain is built from TRBV6-5 and TRBJ2-5, with a weak D call TRBD1 (6 bases). The CDR3 totals 16 residues. V was clipped by 0 bases and J by 5 bases, with 16 bases between them. Germline CDR1 is MNHEY and CDR2 is SVGAGI. CDR3 sequence (DNA): TGTGCCAGCAGTTACTCGGCAGGGGCGAGATGGGAGACCCAGTACTTC. It translates to CASSYSAGARWETQYF.

V and J are TRBV5-1 and TRBJ2-3, with 8 positions matching TRBD2. The V segment lost 4 bases and the J segment 1 base; nucleotides outside the gene matches: 14. CDR3 length: 18 amino acids. CDR1 and CDR2 (germline): SGHRS, YFSETQ. CDR3 in amino acids: CASSPAPLGRGGTDTQYF. CDR3 nucleotide sequence: TGCGCCAGCAGCCCGGCCCCTCTAGGGCGGGGGGGCACAGATACGCAGTATTTT.

The chain has TRBV5-6 and TRBJ2-4, with 8 bases matching TRBD2. This CDR3 region has 17 residues. Germline-derived CDR1 and CDR2 are SGHDT and YYEEEE. With V trimmed by 4 bases and J by 8 bases, 17 bases remained unmatched. The chain's CDR3 is CASSPTARGGLMDIQYF. CDR3 bases: TGTGCCAGCAGCCCGACCGCTCGGGGGGGCCTTATGGACATTCAGTACTTC.

V gene TRBV29-1 combines with J gene TRBJ1-4; the D is unclear. V lost 6 bases and J 8 bases, leaving 16 bases between the germline ends. The CDR3 contains 13 residues. Germline V gene lookup returns CDR1 SQVTM and CDR2 ANQGSEA. CDR3 in amino acids: CSVEQTDGEKLFF. CDR3 coding DNA: TGCAGCGTGGAGCAGACCGATGGGGAAAAACTGTTTTTT.

This rearrangement joins TRBV29-1 to TRBJ2-3; 8 nucleotides match TRBD2. V trimming: 2 bases; J trimming: 0 bases; junction bases outside the gene matches: 4. Germline V gene lookup returns CDR1 SQVTM and CDR2 ANQGSEA. The CDR3 consists of 15 residues. The CDR3 nucleotides read TGCAGCGTTGAAACCGGCGGGGGGAGCACAGATACGCAGTATTTT. Translating it yields CSVETGGGSTDTQYF.

Of note for this clone: An end of the junction differs from the germline gene, which may be a read error. CDR3 DNA sequence: TGTGCCATCAGTGGGACAGCACACAATGAGCAGTTCTTC. This sequence encodes CAISGTAHNEQFF. The chain has TRBV6-5 and TRBJ2-1; TRBD1 matches at 7 bases. CDR1 and CDR2 (germline): MNHEY, SVGAGI. The CDR3 contains 13 residues.

V and J are TRBV5-1 and TRBJ1-5; D possibly corresponds to TRBD1 (5 bases). CDR1 and CDR2 (germline): SGHRS, YFSETQ. The CDR3 runs to 14 residues. Trimming left V 3 bases short and J 3 bases short, with 10 bases between. Here the CDR3 reads CASSSGVDNQPQHF. The CDR3 region has the DNA TGCGCCAGCAGCTCGGGGGTCGACAATCAGCCCCAGCATTTT.

In its sample, this clone was seen once. CDR3 amino acids: CASSLNRGRDSPLHF. In DNA, the CDR3 is TGCGCCAGCAGCTTAAACAGGGGTCGGGATTCACCCCTCCACTTT. The V call is TRBV5-1, the J call TRBJ1-6; TRBD1 matches 7 bases. This CDR3 contains 15 residues. V lost 2 bases and J lost 8; bases outside the gene matches: 7. CDR1 is SGHRS and CDR2 is YFSETQ in the germline V gene.

This clone was seen more than once but under ten times. J is TRBJ1-1 and V is TRBV5-5, with D unresolved. Trimming shortened V by 5 bases and J by 1 base, and 12 bases separated the two germline ends. Germline CDR1 SGHKS, CDR2 YYEKEE (reference sequence). The CDR3 is 14 residues long. The CDR3 sequence is CASSRTGRNTEAFF. CDR3 in DNA: TGTGCCAGCAGTAGGACGGGTCGGAACACTGAAGCTTTCTTT.

This clone was recorded a few times. The gene calls are TRBV30 and TRBJ1-2; D gene uncertain. This CDR3 is 14 amino acids long. The germline gives CDR1 GTSNPN, CDR2 SVGIG (reference sequence). V was clipped by 0 bases and J by 7 bases, with 15 bases between them. CDR3: CAWSVYLAAGGYTF. Written as DNA, the CDR3 is TGTGCCTGGAGTGTATACCTCGCCGCCGGTGGCTACACCTTC.

The V gene is TRBV2, the J gene TRBJ1-2, with D hard to call. Germline-derived CDR1 and CDR2 are SNHLY and FYNNEI. The CDR3 is 12 amino acids. Trimming removed 7 bases at V and 7 bases at J, with 13 bases between. CDR3 amino acids: CASTVLGGGYTF. CDR3 nucleotides: TGTGCCAGCACAGTATTAGGCGGTGGCTACACCTTC. Variable domain in full (rest from reference TRBV2 and TRBJ1-2): EPEVTQTPSHQVTQMGQEVILRCVPISNHLYFYWYRQILGQKVEFLVSFYNNEISEKSEIFDDQFSVERPDGSNFTLKIRSTKLEDSAMYFCASTVLGGGYTFGSGTRLTVV.

This sequence joins TRBV5-1 and TRBJ1-6; maybe TRBD1 (5 bases). Trimming pared 3 bases from V and 9 bases from J, leaving 13 bases between. The CDR3 consists of 14 residues. From germline, CDR1 is SGHRS and CDR2 YFSETQ. This CDR3 reads CASSSGTPSSPLHF. The CDR3 coding sequence is TGCGCCAGCAGCTCCGGGACCCCAAGTTCACCCCTCCACTTT. Complete variable domain (other parts from reference TRBV5-1 and TRBJ1-6): KAGVTQTPRYLIKTRGQQVTLSCSPISGHRSVSWYQQTPGQGLQFLFEYFSETQRNKGNFPGRFSGRQFSNSRSEMNVSTLELGDSALYLCASSSGTPSSPLHFGNGTRLTVT.

This chain joins TRBV9 and TRBJ2-5; possibly TRBD2 for D (6 bases). The CDR3 spans 12 residues. Germline CDR1 reads SGDLS; CDR2 reads YYNGEE. With 7 bases removed from V and 0 bases from J, the gap between germline ends came to 7 bases. The DNA of the CDR3 is TGTGCCAGCGCGGGGTACCAAGAGACCCAGTACTTC. As protein: CASAGYQETQYF. Drawing the rest from reference TRBV9 and TRBJ2-5, the complete variable domain is DSGVTQTPKHLITATGQRVTLRCSPRSGDLSVYWYQQSLDQGLQFLIQYYNGEERAKGNILERFSAQQFPDLHSELNLSSLELGDSALYFCASAGYQETQYFGPGTRLLVL.

This chain links TRBV30 with TRBJ2-3, with a tentative D call TRBD2 (5 bases). The V and J ends lost 0 bases and 5 bases respectively, with 9 bases between them. In germline, CDR1 is GTSNPN, CDR2 SVGIG (reference sequence). The CDR3 has 13 amino acids. The CDR3, as DNA: TGTGCCTGGAGTGTGACCGGGGTAGATACGCAGTATTTT. Translation gives CAWSVTGVDTQYF.

V and J are TRBV30 and TRBJ2-1; TRBD1 matches 9 bases. This CDR3 comprises 14 residues. After removal of 4 bases from V and 9 bases from J, the junction contained 10 bases not matched to a gene. CDR1 is GTSNPN and CDR2 is SVGIG in the germline V gene (reference sequence). This chain's CDR3 is CAWKWTGEFGEQFF. As DNA, the CDR3 is TGTGCCTGGAAGTGGACAGGGGAATTTGGTGAGCAGTTCTTC.

A few counts support this clone. V gene TRBV5-6 combines with J gene TRBJ2-7; 7 bases are shared with TRBD2. Germline-derived CDR1 and CDR2 are SGHDT and YYEEEE. This CDR3 has 14 amino acids. The J segment lost 0 bases and the V segment lost 4 bases, leaving 4 bases of the junction unmatched. CDR3 DNA sequence: TGTGCCAGCAGCCCCGGGACTACCTCCTACGAGCAGTACTTC. It yields the protein CASSPGTTSYEQYF.

This clone came up a few times. The chain uses TRBV29-1 and TRBJ1-1; 7 bases fit TRBD1. The CDR3 covers 14 residues. The V and J ends lost 5 bases and 1 base, in that order; junction bases with no gene match: 7. Germline V CDR1 and CDR2: SQVTM, ANQGSEA. CDR3 amino acids: CSVKLTGRNTEAFF. The CDR3 DNA is TGCAGCGTTAAACTGACAGGGCGGAACACTGAAGCTTTCTTT.

This clone was counted a few times. J is TRBJ2-5 and V is TRBV5-1; D is unresolved. V shed 3 bases and J shed 5 bases, with 17 bases lying between them. This CDR3 contains 15 residues. Germline CDR1 reads SGHRS; CDR2 reads YFSETQ. The CDR3 nucleotides are TGCGCCAGCAGCTCCCAAGGTGCAGGCCACGAGACCCAGTACTTC. Encoded protein: CASSSQGAGHETQYF.

Only a few counts were recorded for this clone. This CDR3 is also generated by other DNA sequences in the sample. The rearrangement links TRBV30 to TRBJ1-1; D gene ambiguous. Trimming took 4 bases from V and 0 from J, leaving 3 bases between them. CDR3 length: 11 residues. Germline loops: CDR1 GTSNPN, CDR2 SVGIG (reference sequence). Here the CDR3 DNA reads TGTGCCTGGACAGTGAACACTGAAGCTTTCTTT. Residues: CAWTVNTEAFF.

This clone was seen only once. Here the CDR3 DNA reads TGCGCCAGCAGCCGAGGACTAGCGGGGGGCCAGGGCGGGGAGCTGTTTTTT. The encoded protein is CASSRGLAGGQGGELFF. This chain uses TRBV4-1 with TRBJ2-2; 14 nucleotides match TRBD2. J lost 7 bases, V lost 4 bases, and 8 bases had no gene match. The germline V gene has CDR1 MGHRA and CDR2 YSYEKL. This CDR3 is 17 amino acids long.

The chain combines TRBV4-2 with TRBJ1-2; 8 bases map to TRBD1. After removal of 0 bases from V and 8 bases from J, the junction contained 5 bases not matched to a gene. The CDR3 covers 14 residues. The V gene's germline CDR1 is LGHNA and CDR2 YNFKEQ. This CDR3 is CASSQEQGASGYTF. CDR3 nucleotide sequence: TGTGCCAGCAGCCAAGAGCAGGGGGCTTCCGGCTACACCTTC.

The chain is built from TRBV7-2 and TRBJ1-5; D not resolved. With 4 bases removed from V and 6 bases from J, the gap between germline ends came to 7 bases. This CDR3 spans 12 amino acids. Germline loops: CDR1 SGHTA, CDR2 FQGNSA. The CDR3 protein is CASSSNGQPQHF. The CDR3 bases are TGTGCCAGCAGCTCGAACGGTCAGCCCCAGCATTTT.